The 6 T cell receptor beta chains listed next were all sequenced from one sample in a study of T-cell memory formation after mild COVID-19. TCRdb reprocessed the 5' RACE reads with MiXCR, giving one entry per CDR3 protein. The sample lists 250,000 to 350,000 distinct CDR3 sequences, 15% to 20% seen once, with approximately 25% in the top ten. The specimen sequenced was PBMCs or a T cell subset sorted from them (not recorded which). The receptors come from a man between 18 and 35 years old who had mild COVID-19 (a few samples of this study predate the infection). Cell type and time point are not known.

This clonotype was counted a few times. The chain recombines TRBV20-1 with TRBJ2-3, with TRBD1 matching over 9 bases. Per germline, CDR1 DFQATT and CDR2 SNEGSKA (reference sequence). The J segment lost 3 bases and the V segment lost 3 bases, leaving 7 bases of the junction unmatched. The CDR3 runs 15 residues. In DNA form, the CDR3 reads TGCAGTGCTAGCTGGACAGGGGTCGGTACAGATACGCAGTATTTT. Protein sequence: CSASWTGVGTDTQYF.

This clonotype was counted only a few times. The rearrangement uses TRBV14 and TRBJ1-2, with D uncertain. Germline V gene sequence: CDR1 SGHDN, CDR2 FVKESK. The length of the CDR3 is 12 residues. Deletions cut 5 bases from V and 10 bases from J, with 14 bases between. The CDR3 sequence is CASSSYSSDYTF. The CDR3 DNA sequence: TGTGCCAGCAGCTCATACAGCTCTGACTACACCTTC.

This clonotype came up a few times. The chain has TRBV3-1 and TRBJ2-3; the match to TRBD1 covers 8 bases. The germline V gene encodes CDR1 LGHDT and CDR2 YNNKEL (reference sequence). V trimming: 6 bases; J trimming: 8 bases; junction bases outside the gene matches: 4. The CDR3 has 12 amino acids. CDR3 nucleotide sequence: TGTGCCAGCAGTTATGACAGGGGTACGCAGTATTTT. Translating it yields CASSYDRGTQYF.

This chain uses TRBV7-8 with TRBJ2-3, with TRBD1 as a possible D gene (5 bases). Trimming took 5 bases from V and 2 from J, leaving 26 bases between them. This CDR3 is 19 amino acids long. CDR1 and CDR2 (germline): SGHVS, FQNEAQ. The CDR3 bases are TGTGCCAGCAGCAAAAGGCTGGACACTCTTTCCATCACCACAGATACGCAGTATTTT. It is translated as CASSKRLDTLSITTDTQYF.

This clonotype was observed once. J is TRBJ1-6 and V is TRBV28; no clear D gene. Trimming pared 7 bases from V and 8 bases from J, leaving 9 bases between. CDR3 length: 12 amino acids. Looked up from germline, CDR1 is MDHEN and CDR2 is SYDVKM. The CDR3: CASTLRDSPLHF. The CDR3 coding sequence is TGTGCCAGCACCCTAAGGGATTCACCCCTCCACTTT.

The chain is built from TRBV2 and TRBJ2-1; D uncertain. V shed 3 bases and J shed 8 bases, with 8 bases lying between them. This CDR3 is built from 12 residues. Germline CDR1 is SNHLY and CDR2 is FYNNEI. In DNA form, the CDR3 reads TGTGCCAGCAGTGACCTGGTGGATGAGCAGTTCTTC. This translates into CASSDLVDEQFF.